The source of this TCR beta chain is a study of blood T cell repertoires in COVID-19. Profiled with immunoSEQ multiplex PCR; TCRdb holds only in-frame clones, not every one. Of about 46,000 clones detected, approximately 85% appear once; the ten largest clones hold 25% to 40%. V lost 0 bases to trimming and J lost 6 bases; unmatched junction nucleotides: 18. This CDR3 spans 19 amino acids. Per the germline V gene, CDR1 is LGHNA and CDR2 is YSLEER. The V and J genes are TRBV4-3 and TRBJ2-3; 7 bases line up with TRBD2. Sequenced sample: peripheral blood. The clonotype was recovered from a woman of 80 years or more with COVID-19, enrolled during active disease. CDR3 sequence reads: CASSQDGVGLAARTDTQYF. The CDR3 region has the DNA TGCGCCAGCAGCCAAGACGGTGTTGGCCTAGCGGCCCGGACGGATACGCAGTATTTT.